The next 9 T cell receptor beta chains were all read from a single sample in a study of blood T cell repertoires in COVID-19. Produced via immunoSEQ multiplex PCR; TCRdb's table is partial and in-frame only. The profile shows hundreds of thousands of clones, almost 90% of them singletons. The specimen sequenced was peripheral blood. Receptors were obtained from a man at least 80 years old with acute or convalescent COVID-19.

Comment on this clone: This may be a read error, as it is one base from a much larger clone. This chain uses TRBV27 with TRBJ2-2; 10 nucleotides agree with TRBD2. The CDR3 is 16 amino acids. V lost 2 bases, J lost 0 bases, and 0 bases stayed unmatched. Germline CDR1 and CDR2: MNHEY and SMNVEV (reference sequence). CDR3: CASSLLAGANTGELFF. DNA for the CDR3: TGTGCCAGCAGTTTACTAGCGGGGGCGAACACCGGGGAGCTGTTTTTT.

In nucleotides, the CDR3 is TGCGCCAGCAGCCCGATTAGCGGGGGGTTCACAGATACGCAGTATTTT. Amino acid sequence: CASSPISGGFTDTQYF. V gene TRBV5-1 combines with J gene TRBJ2-3; 10 bases align to TRBD2. J was trimmed by 2 bases and V by 4 bases; bases with no gene match: 7. The CDR3 is 16 amino acids. CDR1 SGHRS and CDR2 YFSETQ come from the germline V gene.

The gene calls are TRBV14 and TRBJ1-5; weak D call: TRBD1 (5 bases). CDR3 length: 16 amino acids. Germline V gene lookup returns CDR1 SGHDN and CDR2 FVKESK. Trimming cost V 0 bases and J 8 bases, with 17 bases left between them. In DNA form, the CDR3 reads TGTGCCAGCAGCCAAGAGTGGGGCGCAGGATTGGAGCCCCAGCATTTT. As protein: CASSQEWGAGLEPQHF.

The chain combines TRBV6-2 or TRBV6-3 with TRBJ1-5; 7 bases line up with TRBD1. Germline-derived CDR1 and CDR2 are MNHEY and SVGEGT. Trimming at V came to 6 bases and at J to 2 bases, leaving 7 bases not matched to a gene. The length of the CDR3 is 15 residues. CDR3 sequence (DNA): TGTGCCAGCAGCTTCACAGGGGTCGGCAATCAGCCCCAGCATTTT. It yields the protein CASSFTGVGNQPQHF.

The CDR3 region has the DNA TGTGCCAGCAGCTTGGGCAGGCCCACCTACGAGCAGTACTTC. Its translation: CASSLGRPTYEQYF. This chain joins TRBV11-2 and TRBJ2-7; no clear D. V gave up 3 bases and J gave up 2 bases, with 11 bases separating them. The CDR3 length is 14 residues. Germline V gives CDR1 SGHAT, CDR2 FQNNGV. Full variable domain (missing parts from reference TRBV11-2 and TRBJ2-7): EAGVAQSPRYKIIEKRQSVAFWCNPISGHATLYWYQQILGQGPKLLIQFQNNGVVDDSQLPKDRFSAERLKGVDSTLKIQPAKLEDSAVYLCASSLGRPTYEQYFGPGTRLTVT.

A few counts support this clone. The chain uses TRBV7-9 and TRBJ2-7, with 7 bases that match TRBD1. CDR1 and CDR2 from the germline V gene are SEHNR and FQNEAQ (reference sequence). V shed 3 bases and J 2 bases; nucleotides not matched to a gene: 4. The CDR3 extends over 14 amino acids. CDR3: CASSLATGPYEQYF. The DNA of the CDR3 is TGTGCCAGCAGCTTGGCGACAGGGCCCTACGAGCAGTACTTC.

The table lists this clone with a few counts. The V gene is TRBV10-3, the J gene TRBJ2-1, with 8 bases identical to TRBD1. The V segment lost 5 bases and the J segment 5 bases; nucleotides outside the gene matches: 11. CDR3 length: 16 amino acids. Germline values: CDR1 ENHRY, CDR2 SYGVKD. The CDR3 DNA follows: TGTGCCATCAGTTGGGACAGGTTAACCCGAAACAATGAGCAGTTCTTC. Translation: CAISWDRLTRNNEQFF.

The genes are TRBV29-1 and TRBJ1-1; D is uncertain. The CDR3 length is 12 residues. V lost 4 bases to trimming and J lost 2 bases, with 8 bases between them. Germline CDR1 SQVTM, CDR2 ANQGSEA. In nucleotides, the CDR3 is TGCAGCGTTGGTTGGGCAAACACTGAAGCTTTCTTT. This translates into CSVGWANTEAFF.

V and J are TRBV3-1 (or the pseudogene TRBV3-2) and TRBJ2-1; 12 nucleotides agree with TRBD2. Looked up from germline, CDR1 is LGHDT and CDR2 is YNNKEL (reference sequence). This CDR3 has 19 residues. V gave up 4 bases and J gave up 8 bases; unmatched junction bases: 18. The CDR3: CASSPASTSGRPYCDEQFF. As DNA, the CDR3 is TGTGCCAGCAGCCCAGCATCGACTAGCGGGAGACCTTATTGCGATGAGCAGTTCTTC.